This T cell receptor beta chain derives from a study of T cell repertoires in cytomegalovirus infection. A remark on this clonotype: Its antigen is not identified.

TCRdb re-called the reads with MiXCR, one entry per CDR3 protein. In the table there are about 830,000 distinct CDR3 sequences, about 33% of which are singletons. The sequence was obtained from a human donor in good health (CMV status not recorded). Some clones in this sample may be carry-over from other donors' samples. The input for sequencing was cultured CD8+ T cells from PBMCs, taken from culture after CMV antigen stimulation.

In DNA, the CDR3 is TGTGCCAGTCGTTGGACAGGTTTTAATCAGCCCCAGCATTTT. Amino acids: CASRWTGFNQPQHF. V usage is TRBV19 and J usage is TRBJ1-5, with 7 bases identical to TRBD1. Germline V gives CDR1 LNHDA, CDR2 SQIVND (reference sequence). Unmatched junction bases numbered 8, after V lost 8 bases and J lost 4 bases. This CDR3 is 14 amino acids long.